One and the same sample provided the 17 T cell receptor beta chains below, sequenced in a study of cytomegalovirus exposure and HLA in healthy donors. The PCR contained 60 Vbeta and 13 Jbeta primers. Generated by immunoSEQ multiplex PCR, the TCRdb table keeps only in-frame clones and is missing some. The sample contains some 150,000 clones, about two thirds of which appear only once. Source material: PBMCs. These receptors came from a woman aged 25 to 45 in good health and CMV-seronegative.

This clone is a singleton in its sample. This rearrangement joins TRBV9 to TRBJ2-7; either TRBD1 or TRBD2 may supply D (6 bases each). Germline V lookup: CDR1 SGDLS, CDR2 YYNGEE. V shed 4 bases and J shed 5 bases, with 10 bases lying between them. The CDR3 is made up of 12 amino acids. CDR3 DNA: TGTGCCAGCAGCTTAGGGGGGCACGAGCAGTACTTC. Protein: CASSLGGHEQYF.

The chain uses TRBV4-3 and TRBJ1-2, with a weak D call TRBD1 (6 bases). Trimming removed 0 bases from V and 6 bases from J, with 11 bases in between. From germline, CDR1 is LGHNA and CDR2 YSLEER. The CDR3 is 14 residues long. The CDR3: CASSQDSGANGYTF. CDR3 sequence (DNA): TGCGCCAGCAGCCAAGATTCAGGGGCGAATGGCTACACCTTC.

The rearrangement links TRBV7-3 to TRBJ2-3, with TRBD2 identical over 8 bases. The germline V gene has CDR1 SGHTA and CDR2 FQGTGA. V lost 5 bases and J lost 6; bases outside the gene matches: 10. This CDR3 spans 15 amino acids. The DNA for the CDR3 is TGTGCCAGCAGCCCCGGGGGGGGCAGGGCCGATACGCAGTATTTT. It codes for CASSPGGGRADTQYF.

The chain recombines TRBV19 with TRBJ1-5; D gene uncertain. The germline V gene encodes CDR1 LNHDA and CDR2 SQIVND (reference sequence). V lost 1 base to trimming and J lost 1 base, with 11 bases between them. This CDR3 spans 16 amino acids. The CDR3 bases are TGTGCCAGTAGTATAGTTGGAGGGAACAGCAATCAGCCCCAGCATTTT. Its protein product is CASSIVGGNSNQPQHF.

The V gene is TRBV6-5, the J gene TRBJ1-4; D is possibly TRBD1 (6 bases). CDR3 length: 14 amino acids. V was clipped by 7 bases and J by 7 bases, with 16 bases between them. Germline V gene lookup returns CDR1 MNHEY and CDR2 SVGAGI. The CDR3 protein is CASKMGALSEKLFF. The CDR3 DNA reads TGTGCCAGCAAGATGGGGGCACTTAGTGAAAAACTGTTTTTT.

This clone was seen only a few times. CDR3 in amino acids: CASSVDRNYGYTF. The CDR3 DNA is TGTGCCAGCAGTGTAGACAGGAACTATGGCTACACCTTC. The chain joins TRBV2 to TRBJ1-2; D might be TRBD1 (6 bases). Per germline, CDR1 SNHLY and CDR2 FYNNEI. Trimming took 4 bases from V and 2 from J, leaving 8 bases between them. The CDR3 extends over 13 amino acids.

This clone was seen a handful of times. Other DNA sequences within the sample encode an identical CDR3. CDR3 DNA: TGTGCCAGCAGTTTATCGCGGGAAGCCAATCAGCCCCAGCATTTT. Amino acid sequence: CASSLSREANQPQHF. V usage is TRBV27 and J usage is TRBJ1-5; D remains ambiguous. The CDR3 totals 15 residues. V was trimmed by 0 bases and J by 3 bases, leaving 9 bases between them. Germline loops: CDR1 MNHEY, CDR2 SMNVEV (reference sequence).

The chain couples TRBV27 to TRBJ2-5; 10 bases agree with TRBD1. CDR3 length: 15 amino acids. The junction had 5 bases not matched to a gene; V was cut back by 3 bases and J by 4 bases. The V gene's germline CDR1 is MNHEY and CDR2 SMNVEV (reference sequence). The CDR3 is CASSFFDRGRETQYF. In DNA, the CDR3 is TGTGCCAGCAGTTTTTTTGACAGGGGGCGAGAGACCCAGTACTTC.

In regard to this clone: At one end, the junction sequence differs from germline, possibly due to a read error. This chain connects TRBV10-3 to TRBJ1-2; D is ambiguous. Germline V gene lookup returns CDR1 ENHRY and CDR2 SYGVKD. This CDR3 is built from 14 residues. CDR3 sequence (DNA): TGTGCCATCAGTGAATCCAGCCCCCCAGGTCGGCGCCCCTTC. Encoded protein: CAISESSPPGRRPF.

As for this clone: Different DNA sequences within this sample yield the same CDR3. This sequence joins TRBV7-3 and TRBJ2-3; the match to TRBD2 covers 10 bases. Germline CDR1 is SGHTA and CDR2 is FQGTGA. The CDR3 extends over 17 amino acids. Losses at the gene ends were 0 bases for V and 1 base for J; bases not matched to a gene: 4. The CDR3 region has the DNA TGTGCCAGCAGCTTAACGCCAGGACTAGCGGGCACAGATACGCAGTATTTT. Translation: CASSLTPGLAGTDTQYF.

The J gene is TRBJ2-5, the V gene TRBV6-1, with no clear D. The CDR3 totals 13 residues. From germline, CDR1 is MNHNS and CDR2 SASEGT. The CDR3: CASQRLPPETQYF. CDR3 DNA: TGTGCGAGCCAGCGACTGCCCCCAGAGACCCAGTACTTC.

On this clone: The junction and the germline gene differ at one end; a read error may be behind it. The chain combines TRBV5-4 with TRBJ1-1; TRBD1 aligns across 9 bases. Per germline, CDR1 SGHNT and CDR2 YYREEE (reference sequence). This CDR3 contains 12 residues. This CDR3 reads CASSSGQGKLIF. DNA of the CDR3: TGTGCCAGCAGCTCGGGACAGGGAAAACTTATATTT.

The J gene is TRBJ2-7, the V gene TRBV6-5, with no clear D. The length of the CDR3 is 13 residues. Trimming shortened V by 4 bases and J by 3 bases, and 10 bases separated the two germline ends. The germline gives CDR1 MNHEY, CDR2 SVGAGI. CDR3 sequence (DNA): TGTGCCAGCAGTTTTGACACCAACTACGAGCAGTACTTC. It is translated as CASSFDTNYEQYF.

The chain employs TRBV9 and TRBJ1-3; tentative D call: TRBD1 (5 bases). The V and J ends lost 2 bases and 2 bases respectively, with 8 bases between them. This CDR3 is 14 amino acids long. The germline V gene has CDR1 SGDLS and CDR2 YYNGEE. CDR3 protein: CASSVAGTGNTIYF. The CDR3 nucleotides are TGTGCCAGCAGCGTTGCAGGGACTGGAAACACCATATATTTT.

The V and J genes are TRBV29-1 and TRBJ2-3; weak D call: TRBD2 (5 bases). The CDR3 extends over 13 amino acids. CDR1 is SQVTM and CDR2 is ANQGSEA in the germline V gene. Deletions cut 6 bases from V and 4 bases from J, with 14 bases between. This CDR3 is CSVPREGPDTQYF. The CDR3 nucleotides are TGCAGCGTGCCTCGTGAGGGCCCAGATACGCAGTATTTT.

The V and J genes are TRBV19 and TRBJ1-3; possible D gene TRBD1, 6 bases. V was shortened by 3 bases and J by 2 bases, with 14 bases between the two germline ends. This CDR3 comprises 16 residues. The germline V gene has CDR1 LNHDA and CDR2 SQIVND (reference sequence). The CDR3 DNA reads as TGTGCCAGTAGTATCCCCGGGACAACGACTGGAAACACCATATATTTT. This encodes CASSIPGTTTGNTIYF.

The rearrangement joins TRBV5-6 to TRBJ1-3, with D uncertain. With 0 bases removed from V and 1 base from J, the gap between germline ends came to 8 bases. The CDR3 has 15 residues. Germline CDR1 is SGHDT and CDR2 is YYEEEE. The CDR3 reads CASSLGAESGNTIYF. As DNA, the CDR3 is TGTGCCAGCAGCTTGGGGGCAGAATCTGGAAACACCATATATTTT.